The rows below give T cell receptor beta chains drawn from one sample of a study of blood T cells in healthy people across ages. In TCRdb, the 5' RACE reads were re-called with MiXCR into one record per CDR3 protein. The sample has over 1.5 million distinct CDR3 sequences, about 50% seen once; the top ten hold about 2.1%. Sequenced input: blood. The source of these receptors is a woman in her forties in good health. The CDR3 runs from the conserved cysteine through the conserved F or W. The D gene is left open where the match is weak. Clone size appears in some rows only: once, few, many, or a class for an expanded clone.

d_gene: -; abundance: -; j_gene: TRBJ2-1; v_gene: TRBV7-9; CDR3nt: TGTGCCAGCAGCTTAGAATGGGGGTCCGGAGAGACCCAGTTCTTC; CDR3aa: CASSLEWGSGETQFF
d_gene: TRBD1; abundance: -; j_gene: TRBJ2-5; v_gene: TRBV27; CDR3nt: TGTGCCACCACAGGGGGAGTAGATGAGACCCAGTACTTC; CDR3aa: CATTGGVDETQYF
d_gene: -; abundance: -; j_gene: TRBJ1-2; v_gene: TRBV20-1; CDR3nt: TGCAGTGCTCCCACAACAGGGTACAGCTATGGCTACACCTTC; CDR3aa: CSAPTTGYSYGYTF
d_gene: -; abundance: -; j_gene: TRBJ2-7; v_gene: TRBV12-3/TRBV12-4; CDR3nt: TGTGCCAGCAGAGGGGGAGGGATCCACTACGAGCAGTACTTC; CDR3aa: CASRGGGIHYEQYF
d_gene: -; abundance: few; j_gene: TRBJ2-7; v_gene: TRBV27; CDR3nt: TGTGCCAGCAGTTTATCAAAGACAGGAGACGAGCAGTACTTC; CDR3aa: CASSLSKTGDEQYF
d_gene: -; abundance: -; j_gene: TRBJ2-1; v_gene: TRBV6-5; CDR3nt: TGTGCCAGCAGTAACGATAAACGCCTGGGGGGCTTGCAGTTCTTC; CDR3aa: CASSNDKRLGGLQFF
d_gene: -; abundance: few; j_gene: TRBJ2-5; v_gene: TRBV7-2; CDR3nt: TGTGCCAGCAGCTTAGATGGCATCAGGGCCCAGTACTTC; CDR3aa: CASSLDGIRAQYF
d_gene: TRBD1; abundance: -; j_gene: TRBJ1-2; v_gene: TRBV12-3/TRBV12-4; CDR3nt: TGTGCCAGCAGAAAGGACAGGGTCTACTATGGCTACACCTTC; CDR3aa: CASRKDRVYYGYTF
d_gene: -; abundance: -; j_gene: TRBJ1-2; v_gene: TRBV19; CDR3nt: TGTGCCAGTAGCAAGACATATGGCTACACCTTC; CDR3aa: CASSKTYGYTF
d_gene: -; abundance: -; j_gene: TRBJ2-1; v_gene: TRBV12-3/TRBV12-4; CDR3nt: TGTGCCAGCAGTCCCCTCAGGGGGGATAAAGTTGGATGGCAGTTCTTC; CDR3aa: CASSPLRGDKVGWQFF
d_gene: TRBD2; abundance: -; j_gene: TRBJ2-3; v_gene: TRBV2; CDR3nt: TGTGCCAGCAGTGCCCCCGGACTAGCGGGGGGCTACACAGATACGCAGTATTTT; CDR3aa: CASSAPGLAGGYTDTQYF
d_gene: TRBD2; abundance: -; j_gene: TRBJ2-7; v_gene: TRBV27; CDR3nt: TGTGCCAGCAGACCGACTAGCGGGTTTCACTACGAGCAGTACTTC; CDR3aa: CASRPTSGFHYEQYF
d_gene: -; abundance: few; j_gene: TRBJ2-7; v_gene: TRBV9; CDR3nt: TGTGCCAGCAGCGCGACCTTATGGGATGGGTACGAGCAGTACTTC; CDR3aa: CASSATLWDGYEQYF
d_gene: -; abundance: -; j_gene: TRBJ2-5; v_gene: TRBV20-1; CDR3nt: TGCAGTGCTGCAAGGTGGGGTCGGCGGGGGCACCAAGAGACCCAGTACTTC; CDR3aa: CSAARWGRRGHQETQYF
d_gene: TRBD2; abundance: -; j_gene: TRBJ2-1; v_gene: TRBV28; CDR3nt: TGTGCCAGCAGTTCCCCTCGAGCGGGGGGTAACGCCAATGAGCAGTTCTTC; CDR3aa: CASSSPRAGGNANEQFF
d_gene: -; abundance: -; j_gene: TRBJ1-4; v_gene: TRBV4-3; CDR3nt: TGCGCCAGCAGCCTTTACAGTGCAACTAATGAAAAACTGTTTTTT; CDR3aa: CASSLYSATNEKLFF
d_gene: TRBD1; abundance: -; j_gene: TRBJ2-3; v_gene: TRBV28; CDR3nt: TGTGCCAGCAGCAATACAGGGGCCCCTCAGTATTTT; CDR3aa: CASSNTGAPQYF
d_gene: -; abundance: -; j_gene: TRBJ2-5; v_gene: TRBV20-1; CDR3nt: TGCAGTGCCTTAGACGCGGGGCAACAAGAGACCCAGTACTTC; CDR3aa: CSALDAGQQETQYF
d_gene: -; abundance: -; j_gene: TRBJ1-5; v_gene: TRBV6-6; CDR3nt: TGTGCCAGCAGTTACAAGGAAACCCAGCCCCAGCATTTT; CDR3aa: CASSYKETQPQHF
d_gene: TRBD1; abundance: few; j_gene: TRBJ2-5; v_gene: TRBV4-3; CDR3nt: TGCGCCAGCAGCCAAGGAGGGGGCTTTCGTGAGACCCAGTACTTC; CDR3aa: CASSQGGGFRETQYF
d_gene: -; abundance: -; j_gene: TRBJ2-7; v_gene: TRBV27; CDR3nt: TGTGCCAGCAGTTTATCCCGGGTTTCCGAGCAGTACTTC; CDR3aa: CASSLSRVSEQYF
d_gene: -; abundance: -; j_gene: TRBJ2-5; v_gene: TRBV7-2; CDR3nt: TGTGCCAGCAGCGTTTGGGAAATCGGCGGGGAGCAGTACTTC; CDR3aa: CASSVWEIGGEQYF
d_gene: TRBD1; abundance: -; j_gene: TRBJ2-1; v_gene: TRBV11-2; CDR3nt: TGTGCCAGCAGCTTCCCCGGGGACAGGGGGCGCGACAATGAGCAGTTCTTC; CDR3aa: CASSFPGDRGRDNEQFF
d_gene: TRBD1; abundance: -; j_gene: TRBJ2-4; v_gene: TRBV6-5; CDR3nt: TGTGCCAGCAGTTCCTTAGGACAGGGGGAGTATGGGCAGTACTTC; CDR3aa: CASSSLGQGEYGQYF
d_gene: -; abundance: -; j_gene: TRBJ2-5; v_gene: TRBV6-1; CDR3nt: TGTGCCAGCAGTGAAGCGGGGACGCCCGCGGGGGAGACCCAGTACTTC; CDR3aa: CASSEAGTPAGETQYF
d_gene: TRBD2; abundance: -; j_gene: TRBJ2-3; v_gene: TRBV27; CDR3nt: TGTGCCAGCACCGCCGGGACTAGCGGGAGCAATACGCAGTATTTT; CDR3aa: CASTAGTSGSNTQYF
d_gene: -; abundance: -; j_gene: TRBJ2-1; v_gene: TRBV3-1; CDR3nt: TGTGCCAGCAGCCAAGTCTTGAATCCGTACCGACCCGGCGTCGAGGAGCAGTTCTTC; CDR3aa: CASSQVLNPYRPGVEEQFF
d_gene: -; abundance: -; j_gene: TRBJ1-1; v_gene: TRBV6-6; CDR3nt: TGTGCCAGCAGTTACGGCTTCGAAGCTTTCTTT; CDR3aa: CASSYGFEAFF
d_gene: -; abundance: -; j_gene: TRBJ2-3; v_gene: TRBV7-2; CDR3nt: TGTGCCAGCAGCCCCGACAGACCCGGCACAGATACGCAGTATTTT; CDR3aa: CASSPDRPGTDTQYF
d_gene: TRBD1; abundance: -; j_gene: TRBJ2-6; v_gene: TRBV3-1; CDR3nt: TGTGCCAGCAGCCATGGGCAGGGGGCTGCTGGGGCCAACGCCCTGACTTTC; CDR3aa: CASSHGQGAAGANALTF
d_gene: -; abundance: -; j_gene: TRBJ1-1; v_gene: TRBV29-1; CDR3nt: TGCAGCGCCTCCCCGGACGCGGGCGGAGCTTTCTTT; CDR3aa: CSASPDAGGAFF
d_gene: -; abundance: -; j_gene: TRBJ1-5; v_gene: TRBV18; CDR3nt: TGTGCCAGCTCACCGGCCCGTGAGAAGCCCCAGCATTTT; CDR3aa: CASSPAREKPQHF
d_gene: TRBD1; abundance: -; j_gene: TRBJ2-5; v_gene: TRBV11-2; CDR3nt: TGTGCCAGCAGCTTTAGACAGGGGCCCCGGGAGACCCAGTACTTC; CDR3aa: CASSFRQGPRETQYF
d_gene: TRBD2; abundance: -; j_gene: TRBJ2-3; v_gene: TRBV9; CDR3nt: TGTGCCAGCAGCCAGGCCCGGGGGGGGTTCTTCACAGATACGCAGTATTTT; CDR3aa: CASSQARGGFFTDTQYF
d_gene: TRBD1; abundance: -; j_gene: TRBJ1-4; v_gene: TRBV7-2; CDR3nt: TGTGCCAGCAGCTTAGAGGGACAGGTCCCTAATGAAAAACTGTTTTTT; CDR3aa: CASSLEGQVPNEKLFF
d_gene: -; abundance: -; j_gene: TRBJ2-7; v_gene: TRBV4-1; CDR3nt: TGCGCCAGCAGCCAAGACTGGGGGGGCCTCTACGAGCAGTACTTC; CDR3aa: CASSQDWGGLYEQYF
d_gene: TRBD1; abundance: -; j_gene: TRBJ1-1; v_gene: TRBV29-1; CDR3nt: TGCAGCGTTGGAGGGACAGAACTCACTGAAGCTTTCTTT; CDR3aa: CSVGGTELTEAFF
d_gene: -; abundance: -; j_gene: TRBJ1-2; v_gene: TRBV7-9; CDR3nt: TGTGCCAGCAGTTCTCCTCCGTTTAACTATGGCTACACCTTC; CDR3aa: CASSSPPFNYGYTF
d_gene: -; abundance: -; j_gene: TRBJ1-5; v_gene: TRBV29-1; CDR3nt: TGCAGCGTTGTCTTCCCAGGGGCAGGACAGCCCCAGCATTTT; CDR3aa: CSVVFPGAGQPQHF
d_gene: -; abundance: medium-sized; j_gene: TRBJ1-4; v_gene: TRBV28; CDR3nt: TGTGCCAGCAGTTTAGAGCCCGTCGGGAACGAAAAACTGTTTTTT; CDR3aa: CASSLEPVGNEKLFF
d_gene: -; abundance: once; j_gene: TRBJ2-1; v_gene: TRBV18; CDR3nt: TGTGCCAGCTCACCAACTTCTTCGGGGACCGATGAGCAGTTCTTC; CDR3aa: CASSPTSSGTDEQFF
d_gene: TRBD1; abundance: few; j_gene: TRBJ2-7; v_gene: TRBV29-1; CDR3nt: TGCAGCGTGCGGGACAGGATACTCTCTTTAAGCTCCTACAATGAGCAGTACTTC; CDR3aa: CSVRDRILSLSSYNEQYF
d_gene: -; abundance: many; j_gene: TRBJ2-5; v_gene: TRBV20-1; CDR3nt: TGCAGTGCTAGAGAAACAGGGTGGGAGACCCAGTACTTC; CDR3aa: CSARETGWETQYF
d_gene: TRBD1; abundance: -; j_gene: TRBJ1-2; v_gene: TRBV2; CDR3nt: TGTGCCAGCACCGCGGACAGGGGGCGACCCTCCAACTATGGCTACACCTTC; CDR3aa: CASTADRGRPSNYGYTF
d_gene: -; abundance: -; j_gene: TRBJ2-5; v_gene: TRBV4-3; CDR3nt: TGCGCCAGCAGCCAAACCCGGGACGCCTACTGGGAGCAGTACTTC; CDR3aa: CASSQTRDAYWEQYF
d_gene: -; abundance: -; j_gene: TRBJ1-3; v_gene: TRBV12-3/TRBV12-4; CDR3nt: TGTGCCAGCACCGATACAGGGTTTGGAAACACCATATATTTT; CDR3aa: CASTDTGFGNTIYF
d_gene: -; abundance: -; j_gene: TRBJ2-5; v_gene: TRBV7-2; CDR3nt: TGTGCCAGCAGCCCCCAGGGGACTTATAAAGAGACCCAGTACTTC; CDR3aa: CASSPQGTYKETQYF
d_gene: -; abundance: few; j_gene: TRBJ2-1; v_gene: TRBV5-1; CDR3nt: TGCGCCAGCAGCTTGGCGGACAACCCCTACAATGAGCAGTTCTTC; CDR3aa: CASSLADNPYNEQFF
d_gene: TRBD2; abundance: -; j_gene: TRBJ2-5; v_gene: TRBV28; CDR3nt: TGTGCCAGCAGTTTTATACTAGCGGGTGGGACCCAGTACTTC; CDR3aa: CASSFILAGGTQYF
d_gene: -; abundance: few; j_gene: TRBJ2-7; v_gene: TRBV15; CDR3nt: TGTGCCACCAGCAGAGATAGGTCGTCCTGGAGCTCCTACGAGCAGTACTTC; CDR3aa: CATSRDRSSWSSYEQYF
d_gene: -; abundance: -; j_gene: TRBJ1-2; v_gene: TRBV18; CDR3nt: TGTGCCAGCTCACCAGGGGAGGGGACCCTCAACTATGGCTACACCTTC; CDR3aa: CASSPGEGTLNYGYTF
d_gene: -; abundance: many; j_gene: TRBJ2-7; v_gene: TRBV10-1; CDR3nt: TGCGCCAGCAGTGGTATCAGGACGGGCGAGCAGTACTTC; CDR3aa: CASSGIRTGEQYF
d_gene: TRBD1; abundance: -; j_gene: TRBJ1-6; v_gene: TRBV2; CDR3nt: TGTGCCAGCAGGGGGACGACAGGGGGCCATAATTCACCCCTCCACTTT; CDR3aa: CASRGTTGGHNSPLHF
d_gene: -; abundance: many; j_gene: TRBJ2-7; v_gene: TRBV12-3/TRBV12-4; CDR3nt: TGTGCCAGCAGTTTACAGGCCTACGAGCAGTACTTC; CDR3aa: CASSLQAYEQYF
d_gene: -; abundance: -; j_gene: TRBJ2-7; v_gene: TRBV25-1; CDR3nt: TGTGCCAGCAGTGGGCAGGGAAACGTCGGGGTGCAGTACTTC; CDR3aa: CASSGQGNVGVQYF
d_gene: -; abundance: -; j_gene: TRBJ2-6; v_gene: TRBV5-1; CDR3nt: TGCGCCAGCAGCTTCGGGGCCCCCCTACCCTCTGGGGCCAACGTCCTGACTTTC; CDR3aa: CASSFGAPLPSGANVLTF
d_gene: TRBD1; abundance: few; j_gene: TRBJ2-1; v_gene: TRBV27; CDR3nt: TGTGCCAGCAGTCGGACAGGGTGGGAGACCCAGTTCTTC; CDR3aa: CASSRTGWETQFF